The entry below gives a single TCR beta chain sequence along with its context. Its target is not known. The sample belongs to a study of CD8 T cells in Susac syndrome. Study-wide results and limits: In its TCR sequencing and HLA analysis, the study acknowledged that the number of individuals was relatively small.

TCR beta sequencing was performed on blood CD8+ and CD4+ T cells. Random hexamers were used to reverse transcribe 0.5 to 1 ug of RNA. With immunoSEQ multiplex PCR, TCR beta CDR3 was amplified across 54 Vbeta and 13 Jbeta. TCRdb reprocessed the immunoSEQ multiplex PCR reads with MiXCR, giving one entry per CDR3 protein. The sample consists of some 300,000 distinct CDR3 sequences, approximately 84% of them appearing once. Trimming took 5 bases from V and 4 from J; bases not matched to a gene: 12. The CDR3 consists of 17 residues. Germline assignment: CDR1 MNHNS and CDR2 SASEGT. The chain joins TRBV6-1 to TRBJ2-5; 11 nucleotides align to TRBD2. The receptor was isolated from a human donor with multiple sclerosis. Specimen: CD8+ T cells from PBMCs. CDR3 loop: CASSTPGIAGGLETQYF. The CDR3 nucleotides are TGTGCCAGCAGTACCCCTGGGATAGCGGGAGGGTTAGAGACCCAGTACTTC.